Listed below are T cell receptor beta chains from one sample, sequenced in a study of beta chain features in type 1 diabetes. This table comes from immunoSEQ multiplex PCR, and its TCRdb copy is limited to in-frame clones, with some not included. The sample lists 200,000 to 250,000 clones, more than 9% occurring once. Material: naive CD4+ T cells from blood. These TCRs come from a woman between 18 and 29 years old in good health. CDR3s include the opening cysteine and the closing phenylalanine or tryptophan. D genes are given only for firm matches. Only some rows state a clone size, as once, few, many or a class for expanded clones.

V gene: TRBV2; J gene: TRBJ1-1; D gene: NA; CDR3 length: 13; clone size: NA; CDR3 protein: CASSRGLNTEAFF; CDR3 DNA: TGTGCCAGCTCGAGGGGGTTGAACACTGAAGCTTTCTTT
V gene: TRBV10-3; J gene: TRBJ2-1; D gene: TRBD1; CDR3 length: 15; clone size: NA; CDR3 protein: CAISEGQGDYNEQFF; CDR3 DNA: TGTGCCATCAGTGAGGGGCAGGGGGACTACAATGAGCAGTTCTTC
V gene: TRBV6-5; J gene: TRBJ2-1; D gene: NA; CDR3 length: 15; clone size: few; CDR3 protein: CASTRGSRSFNEQFF; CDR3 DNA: TGTGCCAGCACCCGGGGGTCTAGATCCTTCAATGAGCAGTTCTTC
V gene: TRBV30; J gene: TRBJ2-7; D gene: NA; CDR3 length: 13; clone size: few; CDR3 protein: CAWRPTASYEQYF; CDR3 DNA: TGTGCCTGGAGGCCGACAGCCTCCTACGAGCAGTACTTC
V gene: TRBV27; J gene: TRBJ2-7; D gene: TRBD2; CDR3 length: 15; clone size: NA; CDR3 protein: CASSQGLAGEYEQYF; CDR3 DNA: TGTGCCAGCAGCCAGGGACTAGCGGGAGAGTACGAGCAGTACTTC
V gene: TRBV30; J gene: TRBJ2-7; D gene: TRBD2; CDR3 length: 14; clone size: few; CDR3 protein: CAWRVAGVPYEQYF; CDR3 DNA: TGTGCCTGGAGAGTAGCGGGGGTCCCCTACGAGCAGTACTTC
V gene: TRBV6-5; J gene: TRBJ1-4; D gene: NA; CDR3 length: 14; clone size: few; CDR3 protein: CASRTTGRGEKLFF; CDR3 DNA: TGTGCCAGCAGAACCACAGGGAGGGGAGAAAAACTGTTTTTT
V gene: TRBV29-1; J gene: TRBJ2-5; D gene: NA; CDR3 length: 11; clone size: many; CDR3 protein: CSTTRGETQYF; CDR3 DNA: TGCAGCACTACTCGAGGGGAGACCCAGTACTTC
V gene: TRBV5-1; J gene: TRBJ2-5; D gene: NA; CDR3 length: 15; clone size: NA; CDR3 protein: CASSLRGLRGETQYF; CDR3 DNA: TGCGCCAGCAGCTTACGGGGTCTCCGAGGGGAGACCCAGTACTTC
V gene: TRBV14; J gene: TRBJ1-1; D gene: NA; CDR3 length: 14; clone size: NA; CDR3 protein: CASSQRVQNTEAFF; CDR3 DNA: TGTGCCAGCAGCCAGAGGGTCCAGAACACTGAAGCTTTCTTT
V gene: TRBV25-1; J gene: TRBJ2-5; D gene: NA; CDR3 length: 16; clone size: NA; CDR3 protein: CASSDPLRVRQETQYF; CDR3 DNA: TGTGCCAGCAGTGATCCTCTCAGGGTCCGCCAAGAGACCCAGTACTTC
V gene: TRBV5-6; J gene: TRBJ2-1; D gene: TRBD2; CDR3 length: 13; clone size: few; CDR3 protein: CASSPGLAGGQFF; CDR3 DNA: TGTGCCAGCAGCCCCGGACTAGCGGGGGGGCAGTTCTTC
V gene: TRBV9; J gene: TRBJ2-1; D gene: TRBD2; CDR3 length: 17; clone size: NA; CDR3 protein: CASSVGLATSGSYEQFF; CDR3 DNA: TGTGCCAGCAGCGTGGGGCTCGCGACTAGCGGGAGTTATGAGCAGTTCTTC
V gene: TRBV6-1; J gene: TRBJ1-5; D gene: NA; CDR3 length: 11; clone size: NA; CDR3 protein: CASSEAVSQHF; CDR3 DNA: TGTGCCAGCAGTGAAGCGGTGAGCCAGCATTTT
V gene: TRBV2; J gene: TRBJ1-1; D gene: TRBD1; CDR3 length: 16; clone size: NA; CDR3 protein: CASSQTGVVWLAEAFF; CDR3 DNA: TGTGCCAGCAGTCAGACAGGGGTAGTGTGGTTGGCTGAAGCTTTCTTT
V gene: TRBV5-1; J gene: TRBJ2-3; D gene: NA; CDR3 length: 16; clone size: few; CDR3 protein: CASSLEQGGWADTQYF; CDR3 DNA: TGCGCCAGCAGCTTGGAACAGGGCGGATGGGCAGATACGCAGTATTTT
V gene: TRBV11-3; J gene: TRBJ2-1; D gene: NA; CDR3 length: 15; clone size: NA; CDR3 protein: CASSLDPRYASEQFF; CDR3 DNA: TGTGCCAGCAGCTTAGATCCTCGCTACGCCTCCGAGCAGTTCTTC
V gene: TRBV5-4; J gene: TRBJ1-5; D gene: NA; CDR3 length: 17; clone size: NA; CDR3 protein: CASSLSQATAEDQPQHF; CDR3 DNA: TGTGCCAGCAGCTTATCCCAGGCTACAGCGGAAGATCAGCCCCAGCATTTT
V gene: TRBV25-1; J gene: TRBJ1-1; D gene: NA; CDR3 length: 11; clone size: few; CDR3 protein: CASRDSTEAFF; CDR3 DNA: TGTGCCAGCAGGGACAGCACTGAAGCTTTCTTT